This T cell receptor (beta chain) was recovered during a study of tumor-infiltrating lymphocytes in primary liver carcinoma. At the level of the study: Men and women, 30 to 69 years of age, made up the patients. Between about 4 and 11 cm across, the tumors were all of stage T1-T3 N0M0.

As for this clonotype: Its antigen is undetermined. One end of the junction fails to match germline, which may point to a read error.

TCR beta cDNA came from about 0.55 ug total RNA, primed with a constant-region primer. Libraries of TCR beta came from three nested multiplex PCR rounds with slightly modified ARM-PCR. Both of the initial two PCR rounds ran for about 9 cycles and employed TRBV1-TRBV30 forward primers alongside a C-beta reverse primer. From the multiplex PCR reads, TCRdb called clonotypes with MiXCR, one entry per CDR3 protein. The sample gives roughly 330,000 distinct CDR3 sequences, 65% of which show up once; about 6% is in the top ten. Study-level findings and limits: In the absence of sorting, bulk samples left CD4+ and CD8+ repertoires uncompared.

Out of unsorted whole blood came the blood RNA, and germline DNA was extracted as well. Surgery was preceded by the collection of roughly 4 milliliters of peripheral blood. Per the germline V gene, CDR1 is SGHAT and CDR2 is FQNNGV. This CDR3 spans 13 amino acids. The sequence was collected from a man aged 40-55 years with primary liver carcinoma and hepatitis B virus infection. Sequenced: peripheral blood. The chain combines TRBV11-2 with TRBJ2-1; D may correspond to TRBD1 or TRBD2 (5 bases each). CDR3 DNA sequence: TGTGCCAGCAACTACGGGGCTTACAATAAGCAGTTCTTC. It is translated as CASNYGAYNKQFF. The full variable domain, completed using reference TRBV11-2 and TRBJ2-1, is EAGVAQSPRYKIIEKRQSVAFWCNPISGHATLYWYQQILGQGPKLLIQFQNNGVVDDSQLPKDRFSAERLKGVDSTLKIQPAKLEDSAVYLCASNYGAYNKQFFGPGTRLTVL.